In its sample, the clone carrying this T cell receptor beta chain was seen many times. Its antigen is undetermined. Amplification targeted TCR beta CDR3 regions from RNA transcripts. The HTBI set primed first-round TCR CDR3 RT-PCR. One entry per CDR3 protein, called by TCRdb with MiXCR from the multiplex PCR reads. The data show 560,000 or so distinct CDR3 sequences, with just under 20% seen just once and over 45% held by the top ten. This specimen belongs to a study of T cells in Graves' hyperthyroidism and ophthalmopathy. Study outcomes and limitations: The model's output predicted ophthalmopathy at a median of about 5.9 months prior to onset.

Duration under 3 months, a NOSPECS grade of at least 4, and a Clinical Activity Score of at least 3 characterized the ophthalmopathy patients. Clinical symptoms, serum thyroxine, TRAb, thyroid ultrasound and orbital computed tomography established diagnosis. The CDR3 consists of 15 residues. V was trimmed by 1 base and J by 4 bases, leaving 13 bases between them. Looked up from germline, CDR1 is SGHRS and CDR2 is YFSETQ. The specimen sequenced was blood. J is TRBJ2-3 and V is TRBV5-1; either TRBD1 or TRBD2 may supply D (5 bases each). This clonotype was obtained from a man aged 40-49 years with Graves' ophthalmopathy. The chain's CDR3 is CASSLTRGLADTQYF. CDR3 DNA sequence: TGCGCCAGCAGCTTGACGAGGGGTCTCGCAGATACGCAGTATTTT.